Below are 18 T cell receptor beta chains sequenced from a single sample in a study of T cell responses to AZD1222 COVID-19 vaccine. Produced via immunoSEQ multiplex PCR; TCRdb's table is partial and in-frame only. The table has tens of thousands of clones, approximately 86% seen once. This material consisted of peripheral blood, taken 28 days after the second AZD1222 dose. Receptor source: an adult who received the AZD1222 COVID-19 vaccine.

The CDR3 region has the DNA TGCGCCAGCAGCCTTGGACTAGTTTCCCAAGAGACCCAGTACTTC. It yields the protein CASSLGLVSQETQYF. The rearrangement uses TRBV5-1 and TRBJ2-5; 7 bases align to TRBD2. CDR1 and CDR2 from the germline V gene are SGHRS and YFSETQ. The CDR3 runs 15 residues. With V trimmed by 4 bases and J by 1 base, 7 bases remained unmatched.

This sequence joins TRBV6-5 and TRBJ2-5, with D possibly TRBD2 on 5 matching bases. With 5 bases removed from V and 2 bases from J, the gap between germline ends came to 9 bases. The CDR3 covers 13 residues. CDR1 is MNHEY, CDR2 SVGAGI, per germline. The CDR3 region has the DNA TGTGCCAGCAGTCGGACGGGACAAGAGACCCAGTACTTC. Amino acids: CASSRTGQETQYF.

The rearrangement links TRBV3-1 (or the pseudogene TRBV3-2) to TRBJ2-5; the match to TRBD2 covers 13 bases. Germline V lookup: CDR1 LGHDT, CDR2 YNNKEL (reference sequence). The V and J ends lost 4 bases and 5 bases, in that order; junction bases with no gene match: 10. This CDR3 contains 17 residues. CDR3 residues: CASSPGLAGTLRETQYF. The DNA for the CDR3 is TGTGCCAGCAGCCCGGGACTAGCGGGAACCCTCCGGGAGACCCAGTACTTC.

This clone was seen a few times. This chain links TRBV24-1 with TRBJ2-1, with a weak D call TRBD2 (6 bases). The CDR3 has 16 residues. Germline V gene lookup returns CDR1 KGHDR and CDR2 SFDVKD. V was clipped by 4 bases and J by 2 bases, with 14 bases between them. The CDR3 region has the DNA TGTGCCACCAGTGAGCCCTCGGCGGGGCCCTACAATGAGCAGTTCTTC. It translates to CATSEPSAGPYNEQFF.

V and J are TRBV9 and TRBJ2-1; TRBD2 agrees at 12 bases. CDR3 length: 15 amino acids. The ends lost 2 bases at V and 6 bases at J; junction bases unmatched: 3. Germline-derived CDR1 and CDR2 are SGDLS and YYNGEE. The CDR3 region is CASSVLAGGVNEQFF. The DNA of the CDR3 is TGTGCCAGCAGCGTTCTAGCGGGAGGGGTCAATGAGCAGTTCTTC.

The genes are TRBV7-2 and TRBJ2-3; no firm D call. The CDR3 length is 14 residues. Looked up from germline, CDR1 is SGHTA and CDR2 is FQGNSA. Trimming took off 1 base at V and 4 bases at J, with 9 bases between the two ends. CDR3 residues: CASSLGRASDTQYF. Here the CDR3 DNA reads TGTGCCAGCAGCTTAGGCCGGGCCTCAGATACGCAGTATTTT.

The chain is built from TRBV2 and TRBJ2-3; 8 bases map to TRBD1. Germline CDR1 SNHLY, CDR2 FYNNEI. This CDR3 comprises 14 residues. J was trimmed by 6 bases and V by 4 bases; bases with no gene match: 6. The CDR3, as DNA: TGTGCCAGCAGTGTTCCGAGGACAGGGGATACGCAGTATTTT. Translating gives CASSVPRTGDTQYF. Combining the CDR3 with reference TRBV2 and TRBJ2-3 gives the whole variable domain EPEVTQTPSHQVTQMGQEVILRCVPISNHLYFYWYRQILGQKVEFLVSFYNNEISEKSEIFDDQFSVERPDGSNFTLKIRSTKLEDSAMYFCASSVPRTGDTQYFGPGTRLTVL.

The chain uses TRBV5-1 and TRBJ2-5, with D unresolved. CDR1 and CDR2 (germline): SGHRS, YFSETQ. The CDR3 runs 13 residues. Trimming removed 4 bases at V and 5 bases at J, with 12 bases between. CDR3 in DNA: TGCGCCAGCAGCCCACGACCCGGGGAGACCCAGTACTTC. It translates to CASSPRPGETQYF.

The V and J genes are TRBV2 and TRBJ2-2; the D gene could be TRBD1 or TRBD2 (5 bases each). V lost 0 bases and J lost 0, with 11 bases in between. Germline V gene data show CDR1 as SNHLY and CDR2 as FYNNEI. The CDR3 has 17 residues. The CDR3 loop is CASSEAPGHSNTGELFF. CDR3 sequence (DNA): TGTGCCAGCAGTGAAGCGCCGGGGCATTCGAACACCGGGGAGCTGTTTTTT.

The CDR3 DNA reads TGTGCCAGCAGTCCACAGTGGAGAACCAACAATGAGCAGTTCTTC. It translates to CASSPQWRTNNEQFF. The chain combines TRBV27 with TRBJ2-1; no clear D gene. CDR3 length: 15 amino acids. Germline loops: CDR1 MNHEY, CDR2 SMNVEV (reference sequence). Deletions cut 5 bases from V and 5 bases from J, with 16 bases between.

This clone was seen only once. The V gene is TRBV6-6, the J gene TRBJ1-2, with D hard to call. Per germline, CDR1 MNHNY and CDR2 SVGAGI (reference sequence). Deletions cut 6 bases from V and 1 base from J, with 9 bases between. The CDR3 extends over 13 amino acids. The DNA for the CDR3 is TGTGCCAGCAGCCCGGCCAGTAACTATGGCTACACCTTC. It yields the protein CASSPASNYGYTF.

Here the CDR3 DNA reads TGTGCCAGCAGTTACAGAAGAAACACTGAAGCTTTCTTT. It is translated as CASSYRRNTEAFF. The chain has TRBV6-2 or TRBV6-3 and TRBJ1-1; D gene unclear. The CDR3 has 13 residues. Per germline, CDR1 MNHEY and CDR2 SVGEGT. V was cut by 2 bases and J by 2 bases, with 6 bases left in between.

CDR3 loop: CASSLMDSPLHF. The CDR3 DNA reads TGTGCCAGCAGCCTAATGGATTCACCCCTCCACTTT. The V gene is TRBV6-6, the J gene TRBJ1-6; no clear D gene. V was shortened by 6 bases and J by 8 bases, with 8 bases between the two germline ends. The CDR3 consists of 12 residues. The germline V gene has CDR1 MNHNY and CDR2 SVGAGI (reference sequence).

The gene calls are TRBV10-2 and TRBJ2-7, with 10 positions matching TRBD1. Per the germline V gene, CDR1 is WSHSY and CDR2 is SAAADI. The CDR3 runs to 16 residues. V lost 3 bases and J lost 0; bases outside the gene matches: 5. CDR3 sequence: CASSDPGQGSSYEQYF. In nucleotides, the CDR3 is TGCGCCAGCAGTGATCCGGGACAGGGGAGCTCCTACGAGCAGTACTTC.

V is TRBV21-1 and J is TRBJ2-7; TRBD2 is taken as the D call from the table, unchecked against the DNA. TRBV21-1 is a pseudogene. CDR3 length: 18 residues. The DNA of the CDR3 is TGTGCCAGCAGCTCAGCCCTGCTAGCGGGGGAAACTAGGGACGAGCAGTACTTC. Amino acids: CASSSALLAGETRDEQYF.

This clone was seen just once. The chain combines TRBV21-1 with TRBJ2-3. TRBV21-1 is labeled a pseudogene. CDR3 length: 18 residues. For the CDR3, the DNA is TGTGCCAGCAGCAAAGCTTGGGGCCGGGAAAGGAGCACAGATACGCAGTATTTT. Its protein product is CASSKAWGRERSTDTQYF.

This rearrangement joins TRBV27 to TRBJ1-5; D gene uncertain. CDR3 length: 16 amino acids. V was shortened by 2 bases and J by 0 bases, with 11 bases between the two germline ends. The germline V gene encodes CDR1 MNHEY and CDR2 SMNVEV (reference sequence). As DNA, the CDR3 is TGTGCCAGCAGTTTAATTGCGGGGAATAGCAATCAGCCCCAGCATTTT. The encoded protein is CASSLIAGNSNQPQHF.

This chain joins TRBV25-1 and TRBJ1-4; D perhaps matches TRBD1 (6 bases). The CDR3 loop spans 13 amino acids. Trimming shortened V by 6 bases and J by 5 bases, and 10 bases separated the two germline ends. The germline gives CDR1 MGHDK, CDR2 SYGVNS. The CDR3 here is CASRGRGNEKLFF. CDR3 nucleotides: TGTGCCAGCAGAGGAAGGGGGAATGAAAAACTGTTTTTT. The variable domain in full, completed from reference TRBV25-1 and TRBJ1-4, reads EADIYQTPRYLVIGTGKKITLECSQTMGHDKMYWYQQDPGMELHLIHYSYGVNSTEKGDLSSESTVSRIRTEHFPLTLESARPSHTSQYLCASRGRGNEKLFFGSGTQLSVL.